This T cell receptor (beta chain) originates from a study of T cells after yellow fever vaccination. Notes on the study in general: A weaker but faster secondary response was observed, peaking on day 5 versus 15. Repertoires sorted by FACS could include abundant clonotypes that are contaminants from the bulk population.

Losses at the gene ends were 5 bases for V and 4 bases for J; bases not matched to a gene: 12. Germline CDR1 reads SGHTA; CDR2 reads FQGNSA. The CDR3 has 16 residues. This clonotype was counted many times. What it binds is not known. Each CDR3 protein gets one entry after TCRdb re-called the 5' RACE reads with MiXCR. The sample holds about 63,000 distinct CDR3 sequences, 7.4% seen once. The sample was CD8+ T cells sorted from PBMCs, taken 15 days after the yellow fever booster vaccination. The receptor was isolated from a man aged 25-45 years who received the YFV17D yellow fever vaccine. The chain employs TRBV7-2 and TRBJ2-3, with 7 bases that match TRBD2. CDR3 loop: CASSPPNGRAADTQYF. The CDR3 DNA reads as TGTGCCAGCAGCCCGCCGAATGGGAGGGCCGCAGATACGCAGTATTTT.